The next 8 T cell receptor beta chains were all read from a single sample in a study of cytomegalovirus exposure and HLA in healthy donors. In the PCR, 60 Vbeta and 13 Jbeta primers were used. TCRdb's table, derived via immunoSEQ multiplex PCR, lists solely in-frame clones and lacks some. The sample consists of 150,000 to 200,000 clones, over 70% of them appearing once. The sequenced sample was PBMCs. The receptors derive from a man aged 35 to 55 in good health and CMV-seronegative.

The chain uses TRBV6-6 and TRBJ2-2, with 8 bases that match TRBD2. Trimming took 5 bases from V and 6 from J; bases not matched to a gene: 11. Germline V gene lookup returns CDR1 MNHNY and CDR2 SVGAGI (reference sequence). The length of the CDR3 is 16 residues. The CDR3: CASSRGRMNRAGELFF. The CDR3 DNA is TGTGCCAGCAGTCGCGGGAGGATGAATAGGGCCGGGGAGCTGTTTTTT.

The V and J genes are TRBV19 and TRBJ1-1; D unresolved. CDR1 and CDR2 (germline): LNHDA, SQIVND (reference sequence). Trimming pared 7 bases from V and 4 bases from J, leaving 10 bases between. The CDR3 is 12 amino acids. CDR3 coding DNA: TGTGCCAGTAAAAAACAGTTCACTGAAGCTTTCTTT. It specifies CASKKQFTEAFF. Full variable domain (remainder filled in from reference TRBV19 and TRBJ1-1): DGGITQSPKYLFRKEGQNVTLSCEQNLNHDAMYWYRQDPGQGLRLIYYSQIVNDFQKGDIAEGYSVSREKKESFPLTVTSAQKNPTAFYLCASKKQFTEAFFGQGTRLTVV.

This clone was counted a single time. The chain links TRBV5-1 to TRBJ2-7; possible D gene TRBD2, 5 bases. The CDR3 runs to 13 residues. Germline-derived CDR1 and CDR2 are SGHRS and YFSETQ. The CDR3 coding sequence is TGCGCGGGGATAGCGATCCGCTCCTACGAGCAGTACTTC. Protein product: CAGIAIRSYEQYF.

This rearrangement joins TRBV10-3 to TRBJ2-1, with D maybe TRBD1 (5 bases). Germline CDR1 ENHRY, CDR2 SYGVKD. The CDR3 is 13 amino acids. Trimming removed 8 bases at V and 0 bases at J, with 8 bases between. CDR3 sequence reads: CAIGADSYNEQFF. The DNA for the CDR3 is TGTGCCATCGGGGCAGACTCCTACAATGAGCAGTTCTTC.

In DNA form, the CDR3 reads TGTGCCAGCAGCCTTGCGGGGGGGCACCCAGATACGCAGTATTTT. Translated: CASSLAGGHPDTQYF. The V call is TRBV7-9, the J call TRBJ2-3, with 9 positions matching TRBD2. CDR1 and CDR2 (germline): SEHNR, FQNEAQ (reference sequence). The length of the CDR3 is 15 residues. With 5 bases clipped from V and 4 bases from J, the junction kept 7 bases outside the gene matches.

The chain carries TRBV10-3 and TRBJ1-4; maybe TRBD1 (5 bases). Germline V gene lookup returns CDR1 ENHRY and CDR2 SYGVKD. Trimming removed 11 bases at V and 5 bases at J, with 15 bases between. This CDR3 is 13 amino acids long. The CDR3 bases are TGTGCCGCCCATGGGGAGGGGAATGAAAAACTGTTTTTT. The encoded protein is CAAHGEGNEKLFF.

This clone showed up just once. The chain carries TRBV19 and TRBJ2-2, with 9 positions matching TRBD1. Germline V gene sequence: CDR1 LNHDA, CDR2 SQIVND (reference sequence). J was trimmed by 6 bases and V by 4 bases; bases with no gene match: 6. The CDR3 is 15 residues long. CDR3 sequence reads: CASSTGGQGPGELFF. The CDR3 region has the DNA TGTGCCAGTAGTACCGGGGGACAGGGCCCCGGGGAGCTGTTTTTT.

This clone was counted a few times. The V gene is TRBV15, the J gene TRBJ1-5; D gene ambiguous. The CDR3 is 16 residues long. Trimming left V 2 bases short and J 0 bases short, with 11 bases between. Germline loops: CDR1 LNHNV, CDR2 YYDKDF (reference sequence). The CDR3 nucleotides are TGTGCCACCAGCAGATCCCGAACAGATAGCAATCAGCCCCAGCATTTT. Protein sequence: CATSRSRTDSNQPQHF.